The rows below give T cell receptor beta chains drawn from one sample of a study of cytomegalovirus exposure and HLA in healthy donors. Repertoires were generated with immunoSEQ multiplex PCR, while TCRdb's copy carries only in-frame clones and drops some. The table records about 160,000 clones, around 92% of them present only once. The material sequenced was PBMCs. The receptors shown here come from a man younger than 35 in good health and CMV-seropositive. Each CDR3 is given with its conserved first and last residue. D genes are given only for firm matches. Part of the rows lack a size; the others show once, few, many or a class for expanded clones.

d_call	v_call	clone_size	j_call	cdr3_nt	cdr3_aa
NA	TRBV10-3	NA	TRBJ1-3	TGTGCCATCAGGATACAGGGCTCTGGAAACACCATATATTTT	CAIRIQGSGNTIYF
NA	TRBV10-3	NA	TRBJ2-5	TGTGCCATCAGTGAGTCGGGAAGTGCAGGGGTTTTCCAAGAGACCCAGTACTTC	CAISESGSAGVFQETQYF
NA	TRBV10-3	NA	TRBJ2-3	TGTGCCATCAGTGAAGAGGGAGTGGGGGGAGATACGCAGTATTTT	CAISEEGVGGDTQYF
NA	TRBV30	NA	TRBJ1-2	TGTGCCTGGAGTAGGTCTGGACTAACTATGGGCTACACCTTC	CAWSRSGLTMGYTF
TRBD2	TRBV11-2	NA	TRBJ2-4	TGTGCCAGCAGCTCGACTAGCGGGAGGTTTGGGGAAGCCAAAAACATTCAGTACTTC	CASSSTSGRFGEAKNIQYF
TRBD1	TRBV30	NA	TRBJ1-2	TGTGCCTGTTCCTCGGGACAGGGGAACTATGGCTACACCTTC	CACSSGQGNYGYTF
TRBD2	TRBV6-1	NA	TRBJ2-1	TGTGCCAGTAGACTAGCGGGAGAAAATGAGCAGTTCTTC	CASRLAGENEQFF
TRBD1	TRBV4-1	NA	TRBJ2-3	TGCGCCAGCAGCCGCACGGGGACAGGGGAGGGAACAGATACGCAGTATTTT	CASSRTGTGEGTDTQYF
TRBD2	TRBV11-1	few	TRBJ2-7	TGTGCCAGCAGGGGGACTAGCGGGACCTACGAGCAGTACTTC	CASRGTSGTYEQYF
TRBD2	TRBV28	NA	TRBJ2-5	TGTGCCATTAAAGGGAGGCGGGAGAGTAAAGAGACCCAGTACTTC	CAIKGRRESKETQYF
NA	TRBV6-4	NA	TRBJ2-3	TGTGCCAGCAGCAAGGGGGACACAGATACGCAGTATTTT	CASSKGDTDTQYF
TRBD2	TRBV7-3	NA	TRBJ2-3	TGTGCCAGCAGCCCCTCTAGCGGGAGGGCGGGCACAGATACGCAGTATTTT	CASSPSSGRAGTDTQYF
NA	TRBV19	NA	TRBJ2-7	TGTGCCAGTAGTATACTCAGGGGTAGCTCCTACGAGCAGTACTTC	CASSILRGSSYEQYF
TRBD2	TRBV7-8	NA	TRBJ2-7	TGTGCCAGCAAGAACCTTAGCGGGAGTGCCTACGAGCAGTACTTC	CASKNLSGSAYEQYF
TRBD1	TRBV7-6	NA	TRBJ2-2	TGTGCCAGCAGCTTAGGAACAGGGGTCTCCTTCGGCACCGGGGAGCTGTTTTTT	CASSLGTGVSFGTGELFF
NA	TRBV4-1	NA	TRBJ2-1	TGCGCCAGCAGCCAAGATTCATCTAGAGCTTTCAATGATGAGCAGTTCTTC	CASSQDSSRAFNDEQFF